What follows are 27 T cell receptor beta chains derived from one specimen sequenced in a study of cytomegalovirus exposure and HLA in healthy donors. Produced via immunoSEQ multiplex PCR; TCRdb's table is partial and in-frame only. There are around 300,000 clones in the sample; around 87% occur only once, and more than 0.9% lies in the top ten. Source material: PBMCs. The receptors come from a woman aged 30 to 39 in good health and CMV-seropositive.

This chain links TRBV5-6 with TRBJ2-5; 7 bases fit TRBD2. Germline-derived CDR1 and CDR2 are SGHDT and YYEEEE. The length of the CDR3 is 17 residues. Germline trimming cut 2 bases from V and 5 bases from J; bases unmatched to any gene: 15. DNA of the CDR3: TGTGCCAGCAGCTTACTCCTGAGCCAAGTCGGGGGGGAGACCCAGTACTTC. Protein sequence: CASSLLLSQVGGETQYF.

The chain combines TRBV11-3 with TRBJ2-2; no firm D call. Trimming took 3 bases from V and 5 from J, leaving 10 bases between them. Germline CDR1 is SGHNT and CDR2 is YENEEA. This CDR3 is 14 amino acids long. CDR3 in DNA: TGTGCCAGCAGCTTTGAAGGAGATACCGGGGAGCTGTTTTTT. It is translated as CASSFEGDTGELFF.

The gene calls are TRBV2 and TRBJ1-2; D unclear. The V end lost 2 bases, the J end lost 7 bases, and 17 bases lay between the germline ends. CDR1 SNHLY and CDR2 FYNNEI come from the germline V gene. CDR3 length: 15 amino acids. CDR3 region: CASSERKTAFFGYTF. In DNA form, the CDR3 reads TGTGCCAGCAGTGAAAGGAAGACTGCCTTCTTTGGCTACACCTTC.

The chain is built from TRBV4-1 and TRBJ2-7; the match to TRBD1 covers 10 bases. This CDR3 has 16 amino acids. CDR1 is MGHRA, CDR2 YSYEKL, per germline. Trimming cost V 1 base and J 1 base; bases outside gene matches: 4. The CDR3 protein is CASSQGSGQGSYEQYF. CDR3 coding DNA: TGCGCCAGCAGCCAAGGTTCGGGACAGGGGTCCTACGAGCAGTACTTC.

This chain uses TRBV5-1 with TRBJ2-7, with D hard to call. CDR3 length: 13 amino acids. Germline values: CDR1 SGHRS, CDR2 YFSETQ. V dropped 0 bases and J dropped 3 bases, with 7 bases sitting between them. The CDR3 spells CASSLEPYYEQYF. The CDR3 bases are TGCGCCAGCAGCTTGGAACCTTACTACGAGCAGTACTTC.

V gene TRBV4-1 combines with J gene TRBJ1-1; 8 bases line up with TRBD1. The J segment lost 1 base and the V segment lost 2 bases, leaving 0 bases of the junction unmatched. Germline CDR1 MGHRA, CDR2 YSYEKL. The length of the CDR3 is 14 residues. In DNA, the CDR3 is TGCGCCAGCAGCCAAACAGGGGGGAACACTGAAGCTTTCTTT. As protein: CASSQTGGNTEAFF.

The chain carries TRBV7-6 and TRBJ1-1, with 8 bases aligning to TRBD1. V lost 5 bases to trimming and J lost 4 bases; unmatched junction nucleotides: 6. The CDR3 is 14 residues long. CDR1 SGHVS and CDR2 FNYEAQ come from the germline V gene. CDR3 loop: CASSPWTGPTEAFF. In DNA form, the CDR3 reads TGTGCCAGCAGCCCTTGGACAGGGCCCACTGAAGCTTTCTTT.

The chain carries TRBV5-6 and TRBJ1-5; the match to TRBD1 covers 10 bases. Germline V CDR1 and CDR2: SGHDT, YYEEEE. The CDR3 covers 15 residues. J lost 2 bases, V lost 4 bases, and 3 bases had no gene match. As DNA, the CDR3 is TGTGCCAGCAGCAGCGGGACAGGGGGCAATCAGCCCCAGCATTTT. This codes for CASSSGTGGNQPQHF. Together with reference TRBV5-6 and TRBJ1-5, the CDR3 gives the full variable domain: DAGVTQSPTHLIKTRGQQVTLRCSPKSGHDTVSWYQQALGQGPQFIFQYYEEEERQRGNFPDRFSGHQFPNYSSELNVNALLLGDSALYLCASSSGTGGNQPQHFGDGTRLSIL.

This clone showed up many times. The chain has TRBV19 and TRBJ1-5; D gene uncertain. V lost 6 bases and J 3 bases, leaving 21 bases between the germline ends. Germline CDR1 LNHDA, CDR2 SQIVND (reference sequence). The CDR3 is 17 residues long. The CDR3 is CASSPADGWLTNQPQHF. The CDR3 bases are TGTGCCAGTAGCCCTGCTGACGGATGGCTAACCAATCAGCCCCAGCATTTT. Full variable domain (missing parts from reference TRBV19 and TRBJ1-5): DGGITQSPKYLFRKEGQNVTLSCEQNLNHDAMYWYRQDPGQGLRLIYYSQIVNDFQKGDIAEGYSVSREKKESFPLTVTSAQKNPTAFYLCASSPADGWLTNQPQHFGDGTRLSIL.

This chain links TRBV18 with TRBJ1-5; 11 positions agree with TRBD1. The CDR3 totals 19 residues. Germline loops: CDR1 KGHSH, CDR2 LQKENI. With V trimmed by 2 bases and J by 0 bases, 9 bases remained unmatched. In DNA, the CDR3 is TGTGCCAGCTCACCAATAATGGGACAGGGGGATTATAGCAATCAGCCCCAGCATTTT. Translation: CASSPIMGQGDYSNQPQHF.

The chain recombines TRBV11-2 with TRBJ2-5, with D uncertain. V lost 2 bases and J lost 1, with 11 bases in between. Germline V gene lookup returns CDR1 SGHAT and CDR2 FQNNGV. The CDR3 contains 15 residues. The CDR3 protein is CASSLIVRPQETQYF. The CDR3 bases are TGTGCCAGCAGCTTAATTGTAAGACCCCAAGAGACCCAGTACTTC. The entire variable domain, with the rest obtained from reference TRBV11-2 and TRBJ2-5, is as follows: EAGVAQSPRYKIIEKRQSVAFWCNPISGHATLYWYQQILGQGPKLLIQFQNNGVVDDSQLPKDRFSAERLKGVDSTLKIQPAKLEDSAVYLCASSLIVRPQETQYFGPGTRLLVL.

This clone is a singleton in its sample. The gene calls are TRBV13 and TRBJ2-7, with D perhaps TRBD1 (5 bases). V gave up 0 bases and J gave up 0 bases, with 6 bases separating them. Germline CDR1 PRHDT, CDR2 FYEKMQ (reference sequence). The CDR3 consists of 14 residues. Here the CDR3 DNA reads TGTGCCAGCAGCTTAGGCAGGGCCTCCTACGAGCAGTACTTC. Its translation is CASSLGRASYEQYF.

The chain's CDR3 is CSSRTAGVPEQFF. CDR3 nucleotide sequence: TGCAGCTCCCGGACTGCGGGAGTTCCTGAGCAGTTCTTC. The chain is built from TRBV29-1 and TRBJ2-1; TRBD2 matches 7 bases. The junction had 13 bases not matched to a gene; V was cut back by 8 bases and J by 9 bases. This CDR3 spans 13 amino acids. Germline V gene sequence: CDR1 SQVTM, CDR2 ANQGSEA.

Comment on this clone: The junction shows a germline mismatch at one end, possibly a read error. The chain links TRBV6-5 to TRBJ1-2, with D uncertain. The CDR3 totals 13 residues. Germline values: CDR1 MNHEY, CDR2 SVGAGI. CDR3: CASSYYGDYGYTF. The CDR3 nucleotides are TGTGCCAGCAGCTACTACGGCGACTATGGCTACACCTTC.

This chain uses TRBV28 with TRBJ2-1, with D tentatively TRBD1 or TRBD2 (6 bases each). CDR3 size: 15 residues. V lost 2 bases to trimming and J lost 3 bases, with 11 bases between them. Germline values: CDR1 MDHEN, CDR2 SYDVKM. Written as DNA, the CDR3 is TGTGCCAGCAGTTTAGGGGGGCAAAGCTACAATGAGCAGTTCTTC. Amino acids: CASSLGGQSYNEQFF.

The V call is TRBV6-5, the J call TRBJ1-1; weak D call: TRBD1 (5 bases). CDR1 and CDR2 (germline): MNHEY, SVGAGI. V was pared by 7 bases and J by 4 bases, with 13 bases between. This CDR3 has 13 residues. Here the CDR3 DNA reads TGTGCCAGCACCTCCGATAGGGGCACTGAAGCTTTCTTT. Its translation is CASTSDRGTEAFF.

The V gene is TRBV4-3, the J gene TRBJ1-4; D ambiguous. Trimming removed 1 base from V and 7 bases from J, with 16 bases in between. This CDR3 is built from 16 residues. CDR1 is LGHNA, CDR2 YSLEER, per germline. CDR3 DNA: TGCGCCAGCAGCCAAGGTTCTGCGTCCTTGTCTGAAAAACTGTTTTTT. Its translation is CASSQGSASLSEKLFF.

The gene calls are TRBV28 and TRBJ2-7; 12 bases match TRBD1. Trimming took 7 bases from V and 7 from J; bases not matched to a gene: 8. Germline V gene data show CDR1 as MDHEN and CDR2 as SYDVKM. This CDR3 comprises 14 residues. CDR3 amino acids: CASKPGQGAREQYF. The CDR3, as DNA: TGTGCCAGCAAACCGGGACAGGGGGCCCGGGAGCAGTACTTC.

This clone was recorded once. This rearrangement joins TRBV20-1 to TRBJ1-5; D gene uncertain. This CDR3 has 11 amino acids. Trimming left V 3 bases short and J 9 bases short, with 9 bases between. Germline V CDR1 and CDR2: DFQATT, SNEGSKA (reference sequence). CDR3 coding DNA: TGCAGTGCTAGTATCGGTCGGCCCCAGCATTTT. This translates into CSASIGRPQHF.

V usage is TRBV4-1 and J usage is TRBJ2-7; 8 bases match TRBD1. V lost 2 bases and J lost 1; bases outside the gene matches: 7. This CDR3 has 16 amino acids. The germline V gene encodes CDR1 MGHRA and CDR2 YSYEKL. Here the CDR3 DNA reads TGCGCCAGCAGCCAAACCGACAGGGGAGGATCCTACGAGCAGTACTTC. Its protein product is CASSQTDRGGSYEQYF.

The rearrangement joins TRBV9 to TRBJ2-5; D unclear. This CDR3 region has 15 residues. The V and J ends lost 4 bases and 1 base respectively, with 14 bases between them. CDR1 and CDR2 from the germline V gene are SGDLS and YYNGEE. In DNA, the CDR3 is TGTGCCAGCAGCCCCCAGGCAGGCAGCCAAGAGACCCAGTACTTC. Protein sequence: CASSPQAGSQETQYF.

The CDR3 sequence: CASSRGQKNTGELFF. The CDR3 nucleotides are TGTGCCAGCAGCAGAGGACAGAAAAACACCGGGGAGCTGTTTTTT. This rearrangement joins TRBV21-1 to TRBJ2-2; TRBD1 was called by the table and not checked on the DNA. TRBV21-1 is termed a pseudogene. The CDR3 loop spans 15 amino acids.

The V and J genes are TRBV5-1 and TRBJ1-2; unclear D gene. V lost 0 bases, J lost 6 bases, and 9 bases lay in between. Germline V gene sequence: CDR1 SGHRS, CDR2 YFSETQ. CDR3 length: 13 residues. Here the CDR3 reads CASSLASSDGYTF. CDR3 bases: TGCGCCAGCAGCTTGGCCAGCAGTGATGGCTACACCTTC.

The V call is TRBV6-5, the J call TRBJ2-5, with unresolved D. The CDR3 runs 11 residues. The germline gives CDR1 MNHEY, CDR2 SVGAGI. V was cut by 2 bases and J by 10 bases, with 8 bases left in between. For the CDR3, the DNA is TGTGCCAGCAGTTACGGCGGTGGCCAGTACTTC. It specifies CASSYGGGQYF.

The chain is built from TRBV28 and TRBJ1-6; possibly TRBD1 for D (5 bases). V lost 7 bases to trimming and J lost 14 bases, with 24 bases between them. The CDR3 runs 15 residues. Per germline, CDR1 MDHEN and CDR2 SYDVKM. The chain's CDR3 is CASTPGTALIKSLHF. The CDR3, as DNA: TGTGCCAGCACCCCCGGGACGGCGCTAATTAAGTCCCTCCACTTT.

V is TRBV30 and J is TRBJ2-7; D possibly corresponds to TRBD1 (5 bases). CDR3 size: 13 residues. The V gene's germline CDR1 is GTSNPN and CDR2 SVGIG (reference sequence). Deletions cut 7 bases from V and 0 bases from J, with 13 bases between. CDR3 nucleotide sequence: TGTGCCTTCGGACAAAGCATCTCCTACGAGCAGTACTTC. Translated, it gives CAFGQSISYEQYF.

V gene TRBV7-6 combines with J gene TRBJ2-7; 10 nucleotides agree with TRBD1. V was clipped by 6 bases and J by 5 bases; unmatched bases: 13. Germline V gene lookup returns CDR1 SGHVS and CDR2 FNYEAQ. This CDR3 has 16 residues. The CDR3 DNA sequence: TGTGCCAGCAGGGCCCGTCCCACAGGGACAGGGGACGAGCAGTACTTC. It specifies CASRARPTGTGDEQYF.